A single T cell receptor (beta chain) is shown here with its context. What it recognizes is unknown. The sample is drawn from a study of graft-versus-host responses after intestinal transplantation. The table came from immunoSEQ multiplex PCR; TCRdb's copy has only in-frame clones and leaves some out. Among approximately 85,000 clones listed, about 91% were seen once. The material sequenced was unstimulated CD8+ T cells sorted from spleen or lymph node cells, taken before transplant. This clonotype was sampled from a human donor who was the organ donor for an intestinal transplant.

DNA for the CDR3: TGTGCCAGTAGTATAGGAAACTCCGGGACAGCAGAAGCTTTCTTT. Encoded protein: CASSIGNSGTAEAFF. V and J are TRBV19 and TRBJ1-1; 7 bases line up with TRBD1. V shed 1 base and J 8 bases; nucleotides not matched to a gene: 10. Germline V gene lookup returns CDR1 LNHDA and CDR2 SQIVND (reference sequence). CDR3 length equals 15 residues.